This TCR beta chain was sequenced in a study of blood T cells in healthy people across ages. Overall study: Per two T cells, about one barcoded beta molecule was captured through template switching.

To note about this clonotype: Its antigen is as yet unknown.

Every sample gave at least 5 micrograms of total RNA when it was extracted. Overall study results and limits: The diversity estimates, figures obtained from one million T cells, were considered underestimates.

The second PCR ran about 7 to 12 cycles with a sample-barcoded 5' primer and J-beta primers. Researchers report that a template-switch adaptor with 12 random nucleotides tagged each cDNA molecule. TCRdb re-called the 5' RACE reads through MiXCR, storing one row per CDR3 protein. The sample records hundreds of thousands of distinct CDR3 sequences, 40% to 65% being singletons. After removal of 4 bases from V and 0 bases from J, the junction contained 7 bases not matched to a gene. The germline CDR1 and CDR2 sequences are DFQATT and SNEGSKA (reference sequence). The CDR3 runs 17 residues. The V gene is TRBV20-1, the J gene TRBJ2-6; 9 bases agree with TRBD2. The sample consisted of blood. This receptor was identified in a woman of 80 years or more in good health. CDR3 region: CSAIAGAHLSGANVLTF. In DNA, the CDR3 is TGCAGTGCTATAGCGGGAGCCCACCTCTCTGGGGCCAACGTCCTGACTTTC.